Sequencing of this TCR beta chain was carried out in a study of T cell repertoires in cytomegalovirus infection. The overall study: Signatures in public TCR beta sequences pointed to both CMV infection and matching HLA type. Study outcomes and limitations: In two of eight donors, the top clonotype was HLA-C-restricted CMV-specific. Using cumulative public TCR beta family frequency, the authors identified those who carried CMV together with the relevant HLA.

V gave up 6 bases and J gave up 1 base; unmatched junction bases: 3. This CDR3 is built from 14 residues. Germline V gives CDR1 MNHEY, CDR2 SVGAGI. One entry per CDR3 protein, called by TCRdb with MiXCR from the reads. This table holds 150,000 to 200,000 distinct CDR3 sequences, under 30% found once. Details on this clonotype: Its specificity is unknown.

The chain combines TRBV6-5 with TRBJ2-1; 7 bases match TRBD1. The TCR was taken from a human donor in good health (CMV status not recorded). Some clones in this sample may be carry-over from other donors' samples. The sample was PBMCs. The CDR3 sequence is CASRPTGSYNEQFF. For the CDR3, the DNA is TGTGCCAGCAGACCGACAGGGTCCTACAATGAGCAGTTCTTC.